The 19 T cell receptor beta chains reported below all come from one sample, sequenced in a study of identical twins. TCRdb redid the calling of the 5' RACE reads with MiXCR, one entry per CDR3 protein. The sample yields 250,000 to 300,000 distinct CDR3 sequences, less than 9.5% seen once. This sample also appeared in a second study, on yellow fever vaccine responses in identical twins.

Sequencing used CD8+ T cells sorted from blood. Receptors originate from a woman younger than 30 in good health.

This clonotype was seen at least ten times. The chain joins TRBV7-9 to TRBJ1-1; no clear D gene. Germline loops: CDR1 SEHNR, CDR2 FQNEAQ (reference sequence). The CDR3 is 16 amino acids. V was shortened by 6 bases and J by 2 bases, with 19 bases between the two germline ends. The CDR3 bases are TGTGCCAGCAGTCCCCCACAGCAAGGCTTTAACACTGAAGCTTTCTTT. Its translation is CASSPPQQGFNTEAFF.

This clonotype was counted at least ten times. The chain combines TRBV20-1 with TRBJ1-3; D perhaps matches TRBD1 (6 bases). Germline CDR1 and CDR2: DFQATT and SNEGSKA (reference sequence). Trimming took off 4 bases at V and 0 bases at J, with 28 bases between the two ends. The CDR3 consists of 20 residues. DNA of the CDR3: TGCAGTGCTATTCCACTTTATCAGAACAGGGCCCCTACCTCTGGAAACACCATATATTTT. Amino acids: CSAIPLYQNRAPTSGNTIYF.

V usage is TRBV9 and J usage is TRBJ2-1; TRBD1 might be the D (6 bases). This CDR3 is 15 amino acids long. Germline V lookup: CDR1 SGDLS, CDR2 YYNGEE. Trimming pared 0 bases from V and 5 bases from J, leaving 12 bases between. The CDR3 sequence is CASSVAYRVDNEQFF. The DNA for the CDR3 is TGTGCCAGCAGCGTAGCCTACAGGGTCGACAATGAGCAGTTCTTC. Full variable domain (rest looked up from reference TRBV9 and TRBJ2-1): DSGVTQTPKHLITATGQRVTLRCSPRSGDLSVYWYQQSLDQGLQFLIQYYNGEERAKGNILERFSAQQFPDLHSELNLSSLELGDSALYFCASSVAYRVDNEQFFGPGTRLTVL.

This clonotype was counted ten times or more. The V and J genes are TRBV7-9 and TRBJ2-7; D possibly uses TRBD1 or TRBD2 (6 bases each). This CDR3 has 12 amino acids. V shed 3 bases and J shed 6 bases, with 9 bases lying between them. The germline V gene has CDR1 SEHNR and CDR2 FQNEAQ (reference sequence). Written as DNA, the CDR3 is TGTGCCAGCAGCTTGCCGGGGGCCGAGCAGTACTTC. Its translation is CASSLPGAEQYF. Filled out from reference TRBV7-9 and TRBJ2-7, the complete variable domain reads DTGVSQNPRHKITKRGQNVTFRCDPISEHNRLYWYRQTLGQGPEFLTYFQNEAQLEKSRLLSDRFSAERPKGSFSTLEIQRTEQGDSAMYLCASSLPGAEQYFGPGTRLTVT.

The chain has TRBV29-1 and TRBJ2-2; 8 nucleotides line up with TRBD2. Germline lookup yields CDR1 SQVTM and CDR2 ANQGSEA. This CDR3 is 14 amino acids long. V lost 4 bases and J lost 6; bases outside the gene matches: 7. The CDR3 is CSVVSGGPAGELFF. CDR3 sequence (DNA): TGCAGCGTTGTTTCGGGAGGGCCGGCCGGGGAGCTGTTTTTT.

This clonotype has only a few counts. V is TRBV9 and J is TRBJ2-1; tentatively, D is TRBD1 (6 bases). The CDR3 is 15 residues long. Trimming took off 2 bases at V and 1 base at J, with 10 bases between the two ends. CDR1 is SGDLS and CDR2 is YYNGEE in the germline V gene. CDR3 sequence (DNA): TGTGCCAGCAGCGTGACAGGCAATTCCTACAATGAGCAGTTCTTC. Translation: CASSVTGNSYNEQFF. Together with reference TRBV9 and TRBJ2-1, the CDR3 gives the full variable domain: DSGVTQTPKHLITATGQRVTLRCSPRSGDLSVYWYQQSLDQGLQFLIQYYNGEERAKGNILERFSAQQFPDLHSELNLSSLELGDSALYFCASSVTGNSYNEQFFGPGTRLTVL.

The J gene is TRBJ2-7, the V gene TRBV27, with D unclear. Trimming took off 2 bases at V and 3 bases at J, with 11 bases between the two ends. The CDR3 sequence is 14 residues long. Germline V CDR1 and CDR2: MNHEY, SMNVEV (reference sequence). The CDR3 here is CASSLDGYNYEQYF. DNA for the CDR3: TGTGCCAGCAGTTTAGACGGCTACAACTACGAGCAGTACTTC.

The chain is built from TRBV20-1 and TRBJ1-1, with D hard to call. The germline V gene encodes CDR1 DFQATT and CDR2 SNEGSKA (reference sequence). The CDR3 runs to 12 residues. V lost 3 bases to trimming and J lost 5 bases, with 10 bases between them. The chain's CDR3 is CSARPKGTEAFF. For the CDR3, the DNA is TGCAGTGCTAGGCCCAAAGGAACTGAAGCTTTCTTT.

This clonotype was observed many times. This sequence joins TRBV2 and TRBJ2-7; D call uncertain. The CDR3 spans 11 residues. With 6 bases removed from V and 6 bases from J, the gap between germline ends came to 9 bases. Germline CDR1 SNHLY, CDR2 FYNNEI. The CDR3 coding sequence is TGTGCCAGCAGCTTATCCCCCGAGCAGTACTTC. As protein: CASSLSPEQYF.

The chain uses TRBV9 and TRBJ2-6, with D possibly being TRBD1 (6 bases). The CDR3 totals 17 residues. The ends were cut back, 0 bases at V and 1 base at J, with 11 bases in the middle. Per the germline V gene, CDR1 is SGDLS and CDR2 is YYNGEE. Here the CDR3 DNA reads TGTGCCAGCAGCGTAGGTCCCAGGGGATCTGGGGCCAACGTCCTGACTTTC. Protein product: CASSVGPRGSGANVLTF.

Only a few counts were recorded for this clonotype. This chain connects TRBV3-1 to TRBJ2-3, with 12 bases lining up with TRBD2. The CDR3 totals 16 residues. The trim removed 4 bases at V and 9 bases at J, leaving 11 bases unmatched. Germline V CDR1 and CDR2: LGHDT, YNNKEL (reference sequence). CDR3 in amino acids: CASSPWTGLAGVTQYF. CDR3 bases: TGTGCCAGCAGCCCCTGGACGGGACTAGCGGGCGTGACGCAGTATTTT.

This clonotype came up many times. The chain joins TRBV29-1 to TRBJ2-1, with a possible D match to TRBD1 (5 bases). From germline, CDR1 is SQVTM and CDR2 ANQGSEA. V lost 4 bases to trimming and J lost 8 bases, with 24 bases between them. The length of the CDR3 is 16 residues. CDR3 sequence (DNA): TGCAGCGTTGGTGTCGCAGGACATGTCCTTGTCGATGAGCAGTTCTTC. Protein sequence: CSVGVAGHVLVDEQFF.

CDR3 sequence reads: CASSQTEPTDTQYF. For the CDR3, the DNA is TGTGCCAGCAGCCAGACGGAACCAACAGATACGCAGTATTTT. The V and J genes are TRBV3-1 and TRBJ2-3; D call uncertain. The germline gives CDR1 LGHDT, CDR2 YNNKEL (reference sequence). Trimming took off 3 bases at V and 3 bases at J, with 10 bases between the two ends. The CDR3 is made up of 14 amino acids.

This clonotype occurred many times. The rearrangement links TRBV27 to TRBJ1-2; weak D call: TRBD1 (6 bases). Trimming removed 2 bases at V and 4 bases at J, with 8 bases between. The CDR3 has 13 amino acids. Germline assignment: CDR1 MNHEY and CDR2 SMNVEV (reference sequence). CDR3 sequence: CASSLGGAYGYTF. CDR3 coding DNA: TGTGCCAGCAGTTTAGGGGGGGCCTATGGCTACACCTTC.

J is TRBJ2-5 and V is TRBV5-4; 8 bases are shared with TRBD2. Looked up from germline, CDR1 is SGHNT and CDR2 is YYREEE (reference sequence). The CDR3 has 15 residues. The junction had 5 bases not matched to a gene; V was cut back by 2 bases and J by 2 bases. As DNA, the CDR3 is TGTGCCAGCAGCTTAATTCCTAGCGGGCAAGAGACCCAGTACTTC. Translated, it gives CASSLIPSGQETQYF.

The table lists this clonotype with a few counts. The rearrangement joins TRBV6-2 or TRBV6-3 to TRBJ2-1, with 9 bases fitting TRBD2. J lost 6 bases, V lost 0 bases, and 3 bases had no gene match. This CDR3 spans 15 amino acids. Germline V gives CDR1 MNHEY, CDR2 SVGEGT. In nucleotides, the CDR3 is TGTGCCAGCAGTTACTCGAAGACTAGCGGCAATGAGCAGTTCTTC. This translates into CASSYSKTSGNEQFF.

The chain uses TRBV18 and TRBJ1-4; D is perhaps TRBD1 (6 bases). Germline CDR1 is KGHSH and CDR2 is LQKENI. The CDR3 is 16 amino acids. The ends were cut back, 6 bases at V and 8 bases at J, with 22 bases in the middle. The CDR3 nucleotides are TGTGCCAGCTCCCAACCACCGTCCGGGGGCGAGGAAAAACTGTTTTTT. It specifies CASSQPPSGGEEKLFF.

This clonotype appeared many times. V is TRBV25-1 and J is TRBJ2-1, with TRBD2 matching 10 bases. This CDR3 region has 18 residues. With 1 base clipped from V and 0 bases from J, the junction kept 6 bases outside the gene matches. Germline-derived CDR1 and CDR2 are MGHDK and SYGVNS. CDR3: CASSESTSGLSSYNEQFF. As DNA, the CDR3 is TGTGCCAGCAGTGAATCGACTAGCGGGCTGAGCTCCTACAATGAGCAGTTCTTC.

The CDR3 DNA is TGTGCCAGCTCACCACCCCTAGCGGGAGTATATGAGCAGTTCTTC. Protein: CASSPPLAGVYEQFF. V and J are TRBV18 and TRBJ2-1, with 10 positions matching TRBD2. The CDR3 consists of 15 residues. Trimming cost V 0 bases and J 8 bases; bases outside gene matches: 4. Germline V CDR1 and CDR2: KGHSH, LQKENI.